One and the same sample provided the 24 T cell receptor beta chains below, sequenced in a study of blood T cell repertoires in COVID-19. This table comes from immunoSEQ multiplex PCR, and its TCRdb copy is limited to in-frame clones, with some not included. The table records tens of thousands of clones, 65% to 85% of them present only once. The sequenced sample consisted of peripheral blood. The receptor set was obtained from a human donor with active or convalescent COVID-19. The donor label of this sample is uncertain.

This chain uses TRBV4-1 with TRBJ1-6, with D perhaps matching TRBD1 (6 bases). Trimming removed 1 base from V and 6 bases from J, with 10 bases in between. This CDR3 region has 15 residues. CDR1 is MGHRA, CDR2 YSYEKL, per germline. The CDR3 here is CASSQVQDSNSPLHF. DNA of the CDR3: TGCGCCAGCAGCCAAGTCCAGGACAGTAATTCACCCCTCCACTTT.

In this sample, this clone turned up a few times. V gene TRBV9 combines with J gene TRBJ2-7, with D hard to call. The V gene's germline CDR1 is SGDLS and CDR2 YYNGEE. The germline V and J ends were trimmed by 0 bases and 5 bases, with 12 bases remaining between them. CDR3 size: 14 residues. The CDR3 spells CASSVATGSHEQYF. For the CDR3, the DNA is TGTGCCAGCAGCGTAGCCACGGGTTCACACGAGCAGTACTTC.

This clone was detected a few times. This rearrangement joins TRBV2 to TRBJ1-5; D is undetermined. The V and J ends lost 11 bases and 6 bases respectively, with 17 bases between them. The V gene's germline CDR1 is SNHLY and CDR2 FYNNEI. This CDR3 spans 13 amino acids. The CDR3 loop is CAGGAEFGQPQHF. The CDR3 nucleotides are TGTGCCGGAGGTGCAGAGTTCGGTCAGCCCCAGCATTTT. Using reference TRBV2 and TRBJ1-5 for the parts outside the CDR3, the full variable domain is EPEVTQTPSHQVTQMGQEVILRCVPISNHLYFYWYRQILGQKVEFLVSFYNNEISEKSEIFDDQFSVERPDGSNFTLKIRSTKLEDSAMYFCAGGAEFGQPQHFGDGTRLSIL.

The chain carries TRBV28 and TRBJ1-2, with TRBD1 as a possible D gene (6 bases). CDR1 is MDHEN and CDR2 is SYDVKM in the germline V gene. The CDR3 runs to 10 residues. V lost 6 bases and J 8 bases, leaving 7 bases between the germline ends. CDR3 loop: CASSRGGYTF. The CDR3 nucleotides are TGTGCCAGCAGCAGGGGAGGCTACACCTTC.

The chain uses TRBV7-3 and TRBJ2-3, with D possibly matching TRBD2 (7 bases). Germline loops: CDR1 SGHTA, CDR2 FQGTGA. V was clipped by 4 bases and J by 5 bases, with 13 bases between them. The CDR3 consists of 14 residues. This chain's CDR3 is CASSSKGGRDTQYF. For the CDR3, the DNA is TGTGCCAGCAGCTCCAAGGGGGGGAGAGATACGCAGTATTTT. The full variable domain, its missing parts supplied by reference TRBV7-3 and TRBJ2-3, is GAGVSQTPSNKVTEKGKYVELRCDPISGHTALYWYRQSLGQGPEFLIYFQGTGAADDSGLPNDRFFAVRPEGSVSTLKIQRTERGDSAVYLCASSSKGGRDTQYFGPGTRLTVL.

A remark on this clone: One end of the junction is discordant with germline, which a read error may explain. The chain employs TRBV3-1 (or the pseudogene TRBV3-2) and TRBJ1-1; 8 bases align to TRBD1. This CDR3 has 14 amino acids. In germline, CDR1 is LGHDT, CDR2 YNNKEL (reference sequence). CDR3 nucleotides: TGTGTCAGCAGCCCCGGACAGGGTATCCCTGAAGCTTTCTTT. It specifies CVSSPGQGIPEAFF.

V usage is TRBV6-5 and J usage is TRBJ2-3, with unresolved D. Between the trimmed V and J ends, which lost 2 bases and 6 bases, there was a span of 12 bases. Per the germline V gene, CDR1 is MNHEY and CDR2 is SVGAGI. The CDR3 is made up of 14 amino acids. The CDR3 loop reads CASSYDIWLDTQYF. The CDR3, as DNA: TGTGCCAGCAGTTACGACATATGGTTGGATACGCAGTATTTT.

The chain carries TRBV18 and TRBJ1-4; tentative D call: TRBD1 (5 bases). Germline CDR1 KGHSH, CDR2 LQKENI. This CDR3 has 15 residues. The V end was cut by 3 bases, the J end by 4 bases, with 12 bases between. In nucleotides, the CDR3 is TGTGCCAGCTCACCGGGGGAGGAGCTTAATGAAAAACTGTTTTTT. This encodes CASSPGEELNEKLFF.

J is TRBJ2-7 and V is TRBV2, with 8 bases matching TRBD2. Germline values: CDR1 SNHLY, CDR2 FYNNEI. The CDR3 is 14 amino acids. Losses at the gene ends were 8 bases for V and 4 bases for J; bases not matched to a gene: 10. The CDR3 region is CASGGLAGGYEQYF. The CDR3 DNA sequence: TGTGCCAGCGGGGGACTCGCGGGAGGATACGAGCAGTACTTC.

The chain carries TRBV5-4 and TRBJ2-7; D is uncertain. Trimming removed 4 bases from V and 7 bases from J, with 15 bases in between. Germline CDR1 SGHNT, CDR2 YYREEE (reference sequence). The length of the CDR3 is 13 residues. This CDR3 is CASSIRPEYEQYF. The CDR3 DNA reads TGTGCCAGCAGCATTAGACCGGAGTATGAGCAGTACTTC.

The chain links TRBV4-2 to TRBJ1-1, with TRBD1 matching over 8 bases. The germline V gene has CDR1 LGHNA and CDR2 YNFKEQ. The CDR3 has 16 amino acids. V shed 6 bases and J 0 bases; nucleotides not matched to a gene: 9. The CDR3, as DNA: TGTGCCAGCAGGGTTACAGGGGGGCGGGTGAACACTGAAGCTTTCTTT. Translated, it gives CASRVTGGRVNTEAFF.

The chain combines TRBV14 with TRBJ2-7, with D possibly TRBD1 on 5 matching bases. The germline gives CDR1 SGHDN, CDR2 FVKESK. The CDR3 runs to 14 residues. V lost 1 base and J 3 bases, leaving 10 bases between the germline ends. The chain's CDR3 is CASSQVDRLYEQYF. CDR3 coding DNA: TGTGCCAGCAGCCAAGTTGACAGACTCTACGAGCAGTACTTC.

The CDR3 loop is CAWSLVEKLFF. DNA of the CDR3: TGTGCCTGGAGTCTCGTTGAAAAACTGTTTTTT. The chain uses TRBV30 and TRBJ1-4; no firm D call. The CDR3 loop spans 11 amino acids. Germline-derived CDR1 and CDR2 are GTSNPN and SVGIG (reference sequence). V lost 2 bases to trimming and J lost 7 bases, with 5 bases between them.

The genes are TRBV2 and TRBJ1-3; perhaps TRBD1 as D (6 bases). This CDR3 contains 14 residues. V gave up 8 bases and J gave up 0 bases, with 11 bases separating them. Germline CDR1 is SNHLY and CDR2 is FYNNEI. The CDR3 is CASEGGDSGNTIYF. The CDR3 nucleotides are TGTGCCAGCGAAGGGGGGGACTCTGGAAACACCATATATTTT.

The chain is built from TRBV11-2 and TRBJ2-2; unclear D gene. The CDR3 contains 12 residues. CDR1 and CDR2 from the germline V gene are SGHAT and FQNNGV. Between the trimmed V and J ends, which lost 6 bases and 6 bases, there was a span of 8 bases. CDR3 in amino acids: CASRRDPGELFF. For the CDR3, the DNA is TGTGCCAGCAGACGCGATCCCGGGGAGCTGTTTTTT.

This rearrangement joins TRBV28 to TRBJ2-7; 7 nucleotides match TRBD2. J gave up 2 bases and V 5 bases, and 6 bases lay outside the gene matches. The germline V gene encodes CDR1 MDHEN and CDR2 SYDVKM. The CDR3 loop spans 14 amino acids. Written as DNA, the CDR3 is TGTGCCAGCAGTCGACAGCGGGGTCCCTACGAGCAGTACTTC. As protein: CASSRQRGPYEQYF.

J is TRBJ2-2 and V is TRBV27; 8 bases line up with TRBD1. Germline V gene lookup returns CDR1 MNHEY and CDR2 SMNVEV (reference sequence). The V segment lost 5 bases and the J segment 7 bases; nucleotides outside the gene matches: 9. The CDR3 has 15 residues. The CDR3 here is CASSPRQGSIGELFF. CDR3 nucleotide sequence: TGTGCCAGCAGTCCCCGACAGGGGAGCATCGGGGAGCTGTTTTTT.

The CDR3 DNA follows: TGCGCCAGCAGCTCGCTCAGGGCTAACTATGGCTACACCTTC. Translating it yields CASSSLRANYGYTF. The V gene is TRBV5-1, the J gene TRBJ1-2, with D maybe TRBD1 (5 bases). The ends were cut back, 3 bases at V and 0 bases at J, with 9 bases in the middle. This CDR3 has 14 amino acids. Germline V gene lookup returns CDR1 SGHRS and CDR2 YFSETQ.

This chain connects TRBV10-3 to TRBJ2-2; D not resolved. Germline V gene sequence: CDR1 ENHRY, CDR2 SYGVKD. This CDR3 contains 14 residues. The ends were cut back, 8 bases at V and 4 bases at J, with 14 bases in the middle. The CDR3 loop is CAIAKVPGTGELFF. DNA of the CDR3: TGTGCCATCGCCAAGGTCCCGGGCACCGGGGAGCTGTTTTTT.

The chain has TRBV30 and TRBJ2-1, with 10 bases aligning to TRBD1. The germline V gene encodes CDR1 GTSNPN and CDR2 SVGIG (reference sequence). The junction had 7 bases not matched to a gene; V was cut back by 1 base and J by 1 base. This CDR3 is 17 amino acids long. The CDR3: CAWSAGQGVSSYNEQFF. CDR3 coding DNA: TGTGCCTGGAGTGCTGGACAGGGGGTGAGTTCCTACAATGAGCAGTTCTTC.

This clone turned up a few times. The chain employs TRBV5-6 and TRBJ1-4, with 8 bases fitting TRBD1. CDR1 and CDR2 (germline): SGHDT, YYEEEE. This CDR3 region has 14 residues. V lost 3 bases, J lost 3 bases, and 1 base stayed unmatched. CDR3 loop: CASSWDRSNEKLFF. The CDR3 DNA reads TGTGCCAGCAGCTGGGACAGGTCTAATGAAAAACTGTTTTTT.

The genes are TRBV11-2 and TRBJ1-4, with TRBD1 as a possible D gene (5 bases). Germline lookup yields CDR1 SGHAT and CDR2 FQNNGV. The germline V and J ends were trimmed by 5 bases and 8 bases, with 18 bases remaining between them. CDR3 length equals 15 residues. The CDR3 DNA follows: TGTGCCAGCAGCCCCCAGGCAGGGAGGGGAGAAAAACTGTTTTTT. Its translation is CASSPQAGRGEKLFF.

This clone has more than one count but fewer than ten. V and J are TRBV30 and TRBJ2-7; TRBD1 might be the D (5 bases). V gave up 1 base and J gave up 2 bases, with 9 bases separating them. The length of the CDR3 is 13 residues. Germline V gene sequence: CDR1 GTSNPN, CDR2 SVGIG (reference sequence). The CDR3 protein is CAWSEQDTYEQYF. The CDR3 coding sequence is TGTGCCTGGAGTGAACAGGATACCTACGAGCAGTACTTC.

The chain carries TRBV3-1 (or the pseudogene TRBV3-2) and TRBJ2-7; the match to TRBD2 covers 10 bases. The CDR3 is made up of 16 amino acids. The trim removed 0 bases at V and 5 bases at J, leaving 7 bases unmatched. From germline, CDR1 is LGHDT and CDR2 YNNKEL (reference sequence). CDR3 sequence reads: CASSQDRLAGADEQYF. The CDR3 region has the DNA TGTGCCAGCAGCCAAGATCGGCTAGCGGGAGCCGACGAGCAGTACTTC.